These 18 T cell receptor beta chains were all obtained from the same sample, sequenced in a study of blood T cells in healthy people across ages. Alongside a J-beta primer mix, a sample-barcoded 5' primer served in a second PCR lasting about 6 to 11 cycles. TCRdb re-analysed the 5' RACE reads in MiXCR, keeping a single row per CDR3 protein. The sample has over a million distinct CDR3 sequences, about 43% seen once. Material for sequencing was blood. The receptor set was obtained from a woman aged 18-30 years in good health.

This chain links TRBV9 with TRBJ1-6; 8 nucleotides agree with TRBD1. Germline lookup yields CDR1 SGDLS and CDR2 YYNGEE. The junction had 2 bases not matched to a gene; V was cut back by 2 bases and J by 7 bases. This CDR3 has 14 residues. This CDR3 is CASSVGQENSPLHF. DNA of the CDR3: TGTGCCAGCAGCGTGGGACAGGAAAATTCACCCCTCCACTTT.

The chain uses TRBV5-6 and TRBJ2-7, with a possible D match to TRBD2 (6 bases). The CDR3 spans 17 residues. CDR1 and CDR2 from the germline V gene are SGHDT and YYEEEE. V was trimmed by 4 bases and J by 0 bases, leaving 20 bases between them. The CDR3: CASSRRGSRGSSYEQYF. CDR3 in DNA: TGTGCCAGCAGCCGAAGGGGCTCGCGGGGAAGCTCCTACGAGCAGTACTTC.

This clonotype was seen a single time. An end of the junction differs from the germline gene, which may be a read error. CDR3 amino acids: CACRSPDRAYEQYF. CDR3 nucleotides: TGTGCCTGCAGATCCCCTGACAGGGCCTACGAGCAGTACTTC. This chain links TRBV28 with TRBJ2-7; TRBD1 aligns across 7 bases. The CDR3 extends over 14 amino acids. Germline CDR1 and CDR2: MDHEN and SYDVKM.

The chain uses TRBV3-1 and TRBJ2-3, with 8 bases identical to TRBD2. Germline CDR1 LGHDT, CDR2 YNNKEL (reference sequence). The ends lost 1 base at V and 2 bases at J; junction bases unmatched: 5. The CDR3 covers 16 residues. Here the CDR3 DNA reads TGTGCCAGCAGCCAAGGTCGGGGGGGTTACACAGATACGCAGTATTTT. This codes for CASSQGRGGYTDTQYF.

This clonotype was seen more than once but under ten times. V usage is TRBV6-6 and J usage is TRBJ2-7, with 10 bases fitting TRBD1. The CDR3 has 13 amino acids. V lost 6 bases, J lost 9 bases, and 8 bases stayed unmatched. The germline V gene has CDR1 MNHNY and CDR2 SVGAGI (reference sequence). The CDR3 loop is CASRKTGGRLQYF. The DNA for the CDR3 is TGTGCCAGCAGGAAGACAGGGGGCCGCTTGCAGTACTTC.

This chain joins TRBV5-1 and TRBJ1-1; D remains ambiguous. The CDR3 is 13 amino acids. Germline V CDR1 and CDR2: SGHRS, YFSETQ. V dropped 7 bases and J dropped 0 bases, with 10 bases sitting between them. The CDR3 DNA reads as TGCGCCAGCGCCGTGGAGATGAACACTGAAGCTTTCTTT. Protein product: CASAVEMNTEAFF. The entire variable domain, with the rest obtained from reference TRBV5-1 and TRBJ1-1, is as follows: KAGVTQTPRYLIKTRGQQVTLSCSPISGHRSVSWYQQTPGQGLQFLFEYFSETQRNKGNFPGRFSGRQFSNSRSEMNVSTLELGDSALYLCASAVEMNTEAFFGQGTRLTVV.

The genes are TRBV10-3 and TRBJ2-2; possibly TRBD2 for D (6 bases). Germline CDR1 reads ENHRY; CDR2 reads SYGVKD. The CDR3 has 17 residues. V shed 3 bases and J shed 5 bases, with 19 bases lying between them. CDR3 bases: TGTGCCATCAGTGAATCCGATTCGGGAGTAGATACCGGGGAGCTGTTTTTT. Amino acids: CAISESDSGVDTGELFF.

The chain couples TRBV6-5 to TRBJ2-7; 12 nucleotides agree with TRBD2. Losses at the gene ends were 2 bases for V and 3 bases for J; bases not matched to a gene: 5. Germline V lookup: CDR1 MNHEY, CDR2 SVGAGI. The CDR3 consists of 16 residues. The CDR3 coding sequence is TGTGCCAGCAGTTACCCCCGGACTAGCGGGAACTACGAGCAGTACTTC. Translating gives CASSYPRTSGNYEQYF.

The CDR3: CASRVGGGRTEAFF. CDR3 sequence (DNA): TGTGCCAGCAGGGTAGGGGGCGGTCGGACTGAAGCTTTCTTT. The V call is TRBV12-3 or TRBV12-4, the J call TRBJ1-1, with 7 bases fitting TRBD1. Trimming at V came to 6 bases and at J to 5 bases, leaving 9 bases not matched to a gene. This CDR3 spans 14 amino acids.

The chain couples TRBV5-1 to TRBJ2-1; 8 bases line up with TRBD1. The CDR3 contains 15 residues. The germline V gene encodes CDR1 SGHRS and CDR2 YFSETQ. V shed 3 bases, J shed 9 bases, and the junction held 11 bases outside the gene matches. CDR3 sequence reads: CASSSQTGEGGEQFF. The CDR3 DNA follows: TGCGCCAGCAGCTCACAGACAGGGGAAGGCGGTGAGCAGTTCTTC. Based on the CDR3 plus reference TRBV5-1 and TRBJ2-1, the full variable domain is KAGVTQTPRYLIKTRGQQVTLSCSPISGHRSVSWYQQTPGQGLQFLFEYFSETQRNKGNFPGRFSGRQFSNSRSEMNVSTLELGDSALYLCASSSQTGEGGEQFFGPGTRLTVL.

The chain combines TRBV7-2 with TRBJ2-7, with TRBD2 matching 7 bases. The length of the CDR3 is 15 residues. Trimming cost V 1 base and J 4 bases; bases outside gene matches: 7. The germline CDR1 and CDR2 sequences are SGHTA and FQGNSA. Written as DNA, the CDR3 is TGTGCCAGCAGCTTAGTGGCTAGCGGACTGTACGAGCAGTACTTC. Protein: CASSLVASGLYEQYF.

This clonotype has only a few counts. This chain connects TRBV29-1 to TRBJ2-1; no clear D. The CDR3 loop spans 13 amino acids. The germline V gene has CDR1 SQVTM and CDR2 ANQGSEA. Trimming took off 6 bases at V and 0 bases at J, with 9 bases between the two ends. In nucleotides, the CDR3 is TGCAGCGTATCGGTAAGCTCCTACAATGAGCAGTTCTTC. Protein sequence: CSVSVSSYNEQFF.

The V call is TRBV7-2, the J call TRBJ2-5; D gene ambiguous. The CDR3 runs 13 residues. The ends were cut back, 5 bases at V and 4 bases at J, with 11 bases in the middle. Germline CDR1 SGHTA, CDR2 FQGNSA. As DNA, the CDR3 is TGTGCCAGCAGCACGAACAGAGGAGAGACCCAGTACTTC. Its translation: CASSTNRGETQYF.

This clonotype was found a few times. This rearrangement joins TRBV3-1 to TRBJ1-2, with TRBD1 matching 8 bases. The CDR3 runs to 14 residues. The germline gives CDR1 LGHDT, CDR2 YNNKEL (reference sequence). The V gene end was trimmed by 2 bases and the J gene end by 6 bases; junction bases not matched to a gene: 5. The CDR3 reads CASSQTQGANGYTF. The CDR3 DNA reads as TGTGCCAGCAGCCAAACCCAGGGGGCCAATGGCTACACCTTC.

CDR3 sequence (DNA): TGCAGTGCCCGGCTTGGTGGGGGGGGGTCTGAGCAGTTCTTC. Translation gives CSARLGGGGSEQFF. V is TRBV20-1 and J is TRBJ2-1; 7 bases fit TRBD2. The germline CDR1 and CDR2 sequences are DFQATT and SNEGSKA (reference sequence). Trimming cost V 6 bases and J 9 bases; bases outside gene matches: 14. The CDR3 consists of 14 residues.

The CDR3 DNA reads TGTGCCAGCAGCCCCCGGGGCCCAGCGGCTCTACCCGGGGTTACGCAGTATTTT. Amino acids: CASSPRGPAALPGVTQYF. This chain connects TRBV7-2 to TRBJ2-3; tentatively, D is TRBD1 or TRBD2 (5 bases each). Germline V lookup: CDR1 SGHTA, CDR2 FQGNSA. The CDR3 spans 18 residues. Trimming cost V 5 bases and J 8 bases, with 29 bases left between them.

This clonotype was picked up one time. V is TRBV30 and J is TRBJ1-1; D perhaps matches TRBD1 (5 bases). This CDR3 spans 12 amino acids. Germline lookup yields CDR1 GTSNPN and CDR2 SVGIG (reference sequence). Trimming stripped 1 base from V and 6 bases from J, with 9 bases between. The CDR3 bases are TGTGCCTGGAGTGCGGGGCCCCCTGAAGCTTTCTTT. Protein sequence: CAWSAGPPEAFF. Based on the CDR3 plus reference TRBV30 and TRBJ1-1, the full variable domain is SQTIHQWPATLVQPVGSPLSLECTVEGTSNPNLYWYRQAAGRGLQLLFYSVGIGQISSEVPQNLSASRPQDRQFILSSKKLLLSDSGFYLCAWSAGPPEAFFGQGTRLTVV.

The chain links TRBV9 to TRBJ2-1; TRBD2 might be the D (5 bases). In germline, CDR1 is SGDLS, CDR2 YYNGEE. Trimming removed 4 bases at V and 8 bases at J, with 13 bases between. This CDR3 has 13 residues. The DNA of the CDR3 is TGTGCCAGCAGCTCTAGTTGGCGGGATGAGCAGTTCTTC. Translation gives CASSSSWRDEQFF.